The clone carrying this TCR beta chain was detected a few times. Its specificity is not known. 5'RACE with constant-segment primers built TCRalpha and TCRbeta cDNA libraries with UMIs. TCRdb reprocessed the 5' RACE reads with MiXCR, giving one entry per CDR3 protein. This table has more than 300,000 distinct CDR3 sequences, 20% to 25% appearing once. The record originates from a study of T-cell memory formation after mild COVID-19. The study, taken as a whole, reports: Pre-infection memory carried some responding clones, suggesting that cross-reactive memory joined. There was a balanced CD4/CD8 profile in clones contracting day 15 to 85, and later expanders leaned CD4+. CD4+ contracting clones were found mainly in CM and EM, and CD8+ ones in EMRA.

Trimming removed 3 bases from V and 9 bases from J, with 18 bases in between. The CDR3 contains 14 residues. Germline loops: CDR1 MDHEN, CDR2 SYDVKM. The sequence was collected from a man between 18 and 35 years old who had mild COVID-19 (a few samples of this study predate the infection). Cell type and time point are not known. Material: PBMCs or a T cell subset sorted from them (not recorded which). This rearrangement joins TRBV28 to TRBJ2-7; D call uncertain. CDR3 sequence reads: CASSLPTTVRGQYF. In DNA, the CDR3 is TGTGCCAGCAGTTTGCCAACCACTGTACGAGGGCAGTACTTC.